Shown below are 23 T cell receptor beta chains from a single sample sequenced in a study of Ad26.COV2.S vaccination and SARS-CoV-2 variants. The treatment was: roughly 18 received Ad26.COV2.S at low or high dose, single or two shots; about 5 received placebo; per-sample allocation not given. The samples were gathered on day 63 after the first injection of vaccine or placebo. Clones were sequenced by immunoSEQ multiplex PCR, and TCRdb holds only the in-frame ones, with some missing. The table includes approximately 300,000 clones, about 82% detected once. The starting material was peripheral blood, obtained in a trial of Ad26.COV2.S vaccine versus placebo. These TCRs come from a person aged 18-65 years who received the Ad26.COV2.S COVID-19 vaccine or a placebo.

CDR3 coding DNA: TGTGCCAGCAGTTCCAGACGGGGACAAGAGACCCAGTACTTC. Translating it yields CASSSRRGQETQYF. The V call is TRBV7-2, the J call TRBJ2-5; perhaps TRBD2 as D (5 bases). V was cut by 6 bases and J by 2 bases, with 13 bases left in between. Germline V lookup: CDR1 SGHTA, CDR2 FQGNSA. CDR3 length: 14 amino acids.

In nucleotides, the CDR3 is TGTGCCAGCAGCCAAGTTTACAGGGGAAACTATGGCTACACCTTC. Amino acid sequence: CASSQVYRGNYGYTF. The V call is TRBV3-1 (or the pseudogene TRBV3-2), the J call TRBJ1-2; the match to TRBD1 covers 7 bases. CDR1 LGHDT and CDR2 YNNKEL come from the germline V gene (reference sequence). V trimming: 1 base; J trimming: 2 bases; junction bases outside the gene matches: 4. The CDR3 runs to 15 residues.

CDR3 nucleotides: TGTGCCAGCAGCTTAGCGTTTTCGGGAGCTGTACAGACCCAGTACTTC. It yields the protein CASSLAFSGAVQTQYF. The genes are TRBV11-2 and TRBJ2-5, with D possibly matching TRBD2 (6 bases). The germline V and J ends were trimmed by 1 base and 6 bases, with 18 bases remaining between them. The germline V gene encodes CDR1 SGHAT and CDR2 FQNNGV. The CDR3 contains 16 residues.

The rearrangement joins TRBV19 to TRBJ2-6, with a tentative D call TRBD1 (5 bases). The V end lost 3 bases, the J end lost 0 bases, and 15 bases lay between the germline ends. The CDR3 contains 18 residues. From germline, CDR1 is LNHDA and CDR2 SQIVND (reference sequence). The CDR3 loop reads CASSITRESRSGANVLTF. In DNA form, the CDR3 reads TGTGCCAGTAGTATCACCAGGGAAAGTCGCTCTGGGGCCAACGTCCTGACTTTC.

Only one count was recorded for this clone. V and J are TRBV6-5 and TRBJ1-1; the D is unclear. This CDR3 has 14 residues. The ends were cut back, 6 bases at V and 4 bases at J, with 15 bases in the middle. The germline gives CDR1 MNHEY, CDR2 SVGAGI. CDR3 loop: CASSPARRFTEAFF. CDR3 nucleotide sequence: TGTGCCAGCAGCCCGGCGAGGAGGTTCACTGAAGCTTTCTTT.

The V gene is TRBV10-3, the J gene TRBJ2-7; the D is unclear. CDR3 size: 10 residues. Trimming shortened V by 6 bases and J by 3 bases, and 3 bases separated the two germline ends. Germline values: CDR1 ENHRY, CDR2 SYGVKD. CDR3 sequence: CAIRGYEQYF. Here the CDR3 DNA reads TGTGCCATCAGGGGCTACGAGCAGTACTTC.

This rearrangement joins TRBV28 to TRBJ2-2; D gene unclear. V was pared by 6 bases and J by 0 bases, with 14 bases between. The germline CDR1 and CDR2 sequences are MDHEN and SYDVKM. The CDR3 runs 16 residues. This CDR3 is CASSRGGTTNTGELFF. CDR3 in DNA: TGTGCCAGCAGCCGTGGCGGCACTACGAACACCGGGGAGCTGTTTTTT.

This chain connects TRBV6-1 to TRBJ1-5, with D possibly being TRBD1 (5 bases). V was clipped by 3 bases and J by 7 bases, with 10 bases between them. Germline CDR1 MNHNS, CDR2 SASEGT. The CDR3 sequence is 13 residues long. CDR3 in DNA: TGTGCCAGCAGTGACACAGGCGGGCAGCCCCAGCATTTT. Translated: CASSDTGGQPQHF.

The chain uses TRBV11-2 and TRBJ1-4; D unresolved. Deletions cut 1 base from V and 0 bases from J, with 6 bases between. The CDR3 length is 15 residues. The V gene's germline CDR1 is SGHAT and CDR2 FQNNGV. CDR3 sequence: CASSLVEATNEKLFF. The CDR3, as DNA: TGTGCCAGCAGCTTAGTGGAAGCAACTAATGAAAAACTGTTTTTT.

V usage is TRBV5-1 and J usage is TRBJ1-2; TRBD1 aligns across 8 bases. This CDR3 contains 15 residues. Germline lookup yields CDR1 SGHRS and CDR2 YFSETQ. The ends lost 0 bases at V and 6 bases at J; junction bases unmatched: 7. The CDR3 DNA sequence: TGCGCCAGCAGCTTGGCGGCGACAGGGGTAGATGGCTACACCTTC. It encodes CASSLAATGVDGYTF.

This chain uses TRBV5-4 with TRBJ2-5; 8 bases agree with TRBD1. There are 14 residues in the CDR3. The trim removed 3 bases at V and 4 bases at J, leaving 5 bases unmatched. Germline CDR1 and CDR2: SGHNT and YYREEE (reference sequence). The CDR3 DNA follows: TGTGCCAGCAGCTCCGGGACAGGAAGAGAGACCCAGTACTTC. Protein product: CASSSGTGRETQYF.

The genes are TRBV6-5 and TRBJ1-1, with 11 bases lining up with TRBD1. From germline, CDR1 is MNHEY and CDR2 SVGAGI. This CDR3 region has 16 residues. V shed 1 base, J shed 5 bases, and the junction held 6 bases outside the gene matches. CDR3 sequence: CASSYFRDRGGTEAFF. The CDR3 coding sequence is TGTGCCAGCAGTTACTTCCGGGACAGGGGGGGAACTGAAGCTTTCTTT.

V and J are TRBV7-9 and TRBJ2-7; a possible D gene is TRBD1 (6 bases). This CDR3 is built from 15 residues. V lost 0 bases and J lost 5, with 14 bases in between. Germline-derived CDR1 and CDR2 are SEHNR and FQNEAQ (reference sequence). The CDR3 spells CASSLAVYRAHEQYF. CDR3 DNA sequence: TGTGCCAGCAGCTTAGCGGTTTACAGGGCCCACGAGCAGTACTTC. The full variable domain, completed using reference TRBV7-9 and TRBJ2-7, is DTGVSQNPRHKITKRGQNVTFRCDPISEHNRLYWYRQTLGQGPEFLTYFQNEAQLEKSRLLSDRFSAERPKGSFSTLEIQRTEQGDSAMYLCASSLAVYRAHEQYFGPGTRLTVT.

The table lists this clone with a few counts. The CDR3 sequence: CASSQGAGMRTEAFF. The CDR3 coding sequence is TGTGCCAGCAGCCAAGGGGCAGGGATGAGGACTGAAGCTTTCTTT. V is TRBV3-1 (or the pseudogene TRBV3-2) and J is TRBJ1-1; possible D gene TRBD1, 5 bases. Germline CDR1 reads LGHDT; CDR2 reads YNNKEL (reference sequence). V lost 1 base and J lost 5, with 14 bases in between. The CDR3 totals 15 residues.

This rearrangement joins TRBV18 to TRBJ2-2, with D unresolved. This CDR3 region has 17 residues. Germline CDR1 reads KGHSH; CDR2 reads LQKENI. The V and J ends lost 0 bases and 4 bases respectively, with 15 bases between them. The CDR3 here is CASSPPSGPTVTGELFF. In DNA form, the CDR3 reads TGTGCCAGCTCACCACCGAGTGGACCCACGGTCACCGGGGAGCTGTTTTTT.

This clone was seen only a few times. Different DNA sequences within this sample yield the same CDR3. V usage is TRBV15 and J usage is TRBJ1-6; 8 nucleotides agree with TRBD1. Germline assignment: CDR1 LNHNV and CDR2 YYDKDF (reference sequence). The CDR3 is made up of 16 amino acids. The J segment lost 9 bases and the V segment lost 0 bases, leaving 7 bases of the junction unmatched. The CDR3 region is CATSRDRRGPGSPLHF. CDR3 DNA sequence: TGTGCCACCAGCAGAGATCGCAGGGGGCCAGGTTCACCCCTCCACTTT. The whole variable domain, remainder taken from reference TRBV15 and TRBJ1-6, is DAMVIQNPRYQVTQFGKPVTLSCSQTLNHNVMYWYQQKSSQAPKLLFHYYDKDFNNEADTPDNFQSRRPNTSFCFLDIRSPGLGDTAMYLCATSRDRRGPGSPLHFGNGTRLTVT.

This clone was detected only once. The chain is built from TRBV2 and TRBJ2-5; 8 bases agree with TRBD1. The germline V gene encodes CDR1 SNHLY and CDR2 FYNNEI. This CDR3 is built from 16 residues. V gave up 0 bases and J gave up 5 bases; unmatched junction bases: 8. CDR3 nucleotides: TGTGCCAGCAGTGAAGCGCTTGGCAGGGGGCTGGAGACCCAGTACTTC. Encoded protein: CASSEALGRGLETQYF.

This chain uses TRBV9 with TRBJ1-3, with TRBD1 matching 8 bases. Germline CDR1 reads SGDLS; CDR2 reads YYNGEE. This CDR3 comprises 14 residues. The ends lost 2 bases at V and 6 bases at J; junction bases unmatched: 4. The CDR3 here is CASSVGTGQNTIYF. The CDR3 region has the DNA TGTGCCAGCAGCGTCGGGACAGGCCAAAACACCATATATTTT.

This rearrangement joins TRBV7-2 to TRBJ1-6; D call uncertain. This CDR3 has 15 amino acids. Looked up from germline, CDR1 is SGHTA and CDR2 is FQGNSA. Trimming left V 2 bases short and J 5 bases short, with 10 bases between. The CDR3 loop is CASSLRPGHNSPLHF. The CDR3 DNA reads TGTGCCAGCAGCTTAAGACCGGGCCATAATTCACCCCTCCACTTT.

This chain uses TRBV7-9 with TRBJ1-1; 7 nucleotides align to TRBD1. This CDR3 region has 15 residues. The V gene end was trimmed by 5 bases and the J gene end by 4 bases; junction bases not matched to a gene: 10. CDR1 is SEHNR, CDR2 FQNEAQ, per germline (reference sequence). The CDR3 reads CASSPIQGDGTEAFF. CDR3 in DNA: TGTGCCAGCAGCCCCATTCAGGGGGACGGCACTGAAGCTTTCTTT.

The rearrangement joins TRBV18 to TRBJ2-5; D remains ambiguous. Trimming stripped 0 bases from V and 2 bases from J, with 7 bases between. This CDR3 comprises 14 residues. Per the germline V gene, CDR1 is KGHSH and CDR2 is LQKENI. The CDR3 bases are TGTGCCAGCTCACCACCGGTGGGGCAAGAGACCCAGTACTTC. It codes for CASSPPVGQETQYF.

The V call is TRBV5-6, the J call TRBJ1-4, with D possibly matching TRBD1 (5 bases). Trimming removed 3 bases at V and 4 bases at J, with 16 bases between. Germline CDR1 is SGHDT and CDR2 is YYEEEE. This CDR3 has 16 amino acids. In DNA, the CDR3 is TGTGCCAGCAGCTCGGGACCGGGACGGATTAATGAAAAACTGTTTTTT. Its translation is CASSSGPGRINEKLFF.

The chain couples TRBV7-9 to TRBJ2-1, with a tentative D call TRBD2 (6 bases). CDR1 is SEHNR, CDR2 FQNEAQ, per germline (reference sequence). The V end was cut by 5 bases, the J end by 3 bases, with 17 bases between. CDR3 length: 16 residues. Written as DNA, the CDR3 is TGTGCCAGCAGCCTGGGACCCTTGGGACTCTACAATGAGCAGTTCTTC. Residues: CASSLGPLGLYNEQFF.